Presented here are 14 T cell receptor beta chains from one specimen sequenced in a study of cytomegalovirus exposure and HLA in healthy donors. TCRdb keeps only in-frame clones here, not all; method: immunoSEQ multiplex PCR. The sample has roughly 150,000 clones; around nine tenths are singletons. The sequenced material came from PBMCs. Receptor source: a man aged 18 to 35 in good health and CMV-seronegative.

The chain links TRBV4-2 to TRBJ1-5; D is unresolved. The V gene's germline CDR1 is LGHNA and CDR2 YNFKEQ. The V gene lost 3 bases and the J gene lost 2 bases, with 20 bases spanning the gap. This CDR3 contains 18 residues. The CDR3 bases are TGTGCCAGCAGCCAGGTTCCCCGGAACCGAGAGGGCAATCAGCCCCAGCATTTT. It specifies CASSQVPRNREGNQPQHF.

The chain couples TRBV7-9 to TRBJ2-2, with 15 bases aligning to TRBD2. Germline assignment: CDR1 SEHNR and CDR2 FQNEAQ (reference sequence). CDR3 size: 17 residues. Trimming cost V 4 bases and J 3 bases; bases outside gene matches: 3. The CDR3 is CASSSRTSGGDTGELFF. CDR3 coding DNA: TGTGCCAGCAGCTCCAGGACTAGCGGGGGGGACACCGGGGAGCTGTTTTTT.

This clone showed up just a few times. The CDR3 sequence: CASSPLLAGVSLEQFF. The CDR3 coding sequence is TGTGCCAGCAGTCCTCTTCTAGCGGGAGTCTCCCTTGAGCAGTTCTTC. The gene calls are TRBV28 and TRBJ2-1; TRBD2 aligns across 10 bases. From germline, CDR1 is MDHEN and CDR2 SYDVKM. The CDR3 is 16 amino acids. J was trimmed by 9 bases and V by 5 bases; bases with no gene match: 13.

The chain joins TRBV29-1 to TRBJ2-7; possible D gene TRBD1, 6 bases. V lost 6 bases, J lost 0 bases, and 12 bases lay in between. Germline CDR1 and CDR2: SQVTM and ANQGSEA. CDR3 length: 13 residues. The CDR3 region is CSVDTDSSYEQYF. The CDR3 nucleotides are TGCAGCGTCGACACGGACAGCTCCTACGAGCAGTACTTC.

This clone was seen only once. The V gene is TRBV2, the J gene TRBJ2-2; no definite D call. V was trimmed by 2 bases and J by 4 bases, leaving 11 bases between them. Germline-derived CDR1 and CDR2 are SNHLY and FYNNEI. The length of the CDR3 is 15 residues. The CDR3 DNA sequence: TGTGCCAGCAGTGAATTTGTCTATCCCACCGGGGAGCTGTTTTTT. Amino acid sequence: CASSEFVYPTGELFF.

J is TRBJ2-1 and V is TRBV6-1, with 9 bases matching TRBD1. With 5 bases clipped from V and 4 bases from J, the junction kept 3 bases outside the gene matches. Germline lookup yields CDR1 MNHNS and CDR2 SASEGT. The CDR3 contains 14 residues. CDR3 nucleotide sequence: TGTGCCAGCAGTCCGGGACAGGGTTACAATGAGCAGTTCTTC. This translates into CASSPGQGYNEQFF.

The CDR3 reads CASSIGTGDEQFF. CDR3 nucleotide sequence: TGTGCCAGTAGTATAGGGACAGGGGATGAGCAGTTCTTC. The V and J genes are TRBV19 and TRBJ2-1, with 9 bases fitting TRBD1. Germline values: CDR1 LNHDA, CDR2 SQIVND (reference sequence). The ends lost 1 base at V and 8 bases at J; junction bases unmatched: 0. The CDR3 runs 13 residues.

A single count supports this clone. The V call is TRBV28, the J call TRBJ1-5; TRBD1 aligns across 8 bases. Per the germline V gene, CDR1 is MDHEN and CDR2 is SYDVKM. The CDR3 runs 14 residues. V dropped 9 bases and J dropped 10; count of bases not matched to a gene: 14. The CDR3 nucleotides read TGTGCCAGTTCCTTTGACAGGGGCTTTTCTCCCCAGCATTTT. It yields the protein CASSFDRGFSPQHF.

The chain uses TRBV2 and TRBJ2-2; D remains unclear. The CDR3 sequence is 12 residues long. Trimming took off 7 bases at V and 4 bases at J, with 7 bases between the two ends. From germline, CDR1 is SNHLY and CDR2 FYNNEI. The CDR3 region has the DNA TGTGCCAGCAAACCCGGCACCGGGGAGCTGTTTTTT. Protein sequence: CASKPGTGELFF. Using reference TRBV2 and TRBJ2-2 for the parts outside the CDR3, the full variable domain is EPEVTQTPSHQVTQMGQEVILRCVPISNHLYFYWYRQILGQKVEFLVSFYNNEISEKSEIFDDQFSVERPDGSNFTLKIRSTKLEDSAMYFCASKPGTGELFFGEGSRLTVL.

The chain joins TRBV28 to TRBJ2-7; D is uncertain. Germline loops: CDR1 MDHEN, CDR2 SYDVKM. The CDR3 totals 14 residues. V shed 3 bases and J shed 0 bases, with 9 bases lying between them. CDR3 nucleotides: TGTGCCAGCAGTTTCCGTAGGAGCTCCTACGAGCAGTACTTC. Protein: CASSFRRSSYEQYF.

The V gene is TRBV6-1, the J gene TRBJ2-2; TRBD1 aligns across 8 bases. The CDR3 loop spans 15 amino acids. Germline lookup yields CDR1 MNHNS and CDR2 SASEGT. The J segment lost 2 bases and the V segment lost 5 bases, leaving 4 bases of the junction unmatched. CDR3 loop: CASSPDRVNTGELFF. The CDR3 bases are TGTGCCAGCAGTCCGGACAGGGTCAACACCGGGGAGCTGTTTTTT.

This clone showed up just a few times. The chain is built from TRBV19 and TRBJ1-2; no reliable D call. Germline V lookup: CDR1 LNHDA, CDR2 SQIVND (reference sequence). V lost 5 bases and J 4 bases, leaving 20 bases between the germline ends. The CDR3 runs to 16 residues. The CDR3 reads CASSATSSRFSYGYTF. The CDR3 nucleotides are TGTGCCAGTAGTGCCACGTCATCCAGGTTTTCCTATGGCTACACCTTC.

This clone was observed a single time. V and J are TRBV10-1 and TRBJ2-3, with 7 bases matching TRBD2. The V segment lost 0 bases and the J segment 0 bases; nucleotides outside the gene matches: 12. The CDR3 is made up of 19 amino acids. Germline CDR1 WNHNN, CDR2 SYGVQD (reference sequence). The CDR3 here is CASSESGPSGIFSTDTQYF. CDR3 bases: TGCGCCAGCAGTGAGTCTGGTCCTAGCGGAATCTTTAGCACAGATACGCAGTATTTT.

Only one count was recorded for this clone. The V call is TRBV5-4, the J call TRBJ2-7; unclear D gene. The CDR3 covers 14 residues. Germline CDR1 is SGHNT and CDR2 is YYREEE (reference sequence). V shed 0 bases and J shed 5 bases, with 12 bases lying between them. CDR3 sequence (DNA): TGTGCCAGCAGCTTGGGGTTGGAGTTCGACGAGCAGTACGTC. It encodes CASSLGLEFDEQYV.